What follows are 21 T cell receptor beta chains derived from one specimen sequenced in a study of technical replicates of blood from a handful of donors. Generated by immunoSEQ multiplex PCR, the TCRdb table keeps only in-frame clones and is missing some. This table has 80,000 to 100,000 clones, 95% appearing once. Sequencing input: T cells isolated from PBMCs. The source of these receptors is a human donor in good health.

In DNA form, the CDR3 reads TGCGCCAGCAGCCAAGAGACGGAGACTGAAGCTTTCTTT. Its translation: CASSQETETEAFF. The chain is built from TRBV4-1 and TRBJ1-1, with unresolved D. CDR3 length equals 13 residues. V was cut by 0 bases and J by 5 bases, with 7 bases left in between. Germline CDR1 reads MGHRA; CDR2 reads YSYEKL.

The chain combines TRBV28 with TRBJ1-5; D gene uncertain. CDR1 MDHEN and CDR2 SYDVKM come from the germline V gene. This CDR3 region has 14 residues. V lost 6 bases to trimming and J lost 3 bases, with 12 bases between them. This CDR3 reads CASRPTASNQPQHF. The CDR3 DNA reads TGTGCCAGCAGACCCACAGCTTCCAATCAGCCCCAGCATTTT.

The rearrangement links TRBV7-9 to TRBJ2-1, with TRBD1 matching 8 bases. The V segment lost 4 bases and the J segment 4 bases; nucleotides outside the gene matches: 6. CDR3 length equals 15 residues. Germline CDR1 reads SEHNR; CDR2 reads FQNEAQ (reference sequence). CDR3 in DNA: TGTGCCAGCAGCTACCGAGGACAGGGTTACAATGAGCAGTTCTTC. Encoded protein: CASSYRGQGYNEQFF.

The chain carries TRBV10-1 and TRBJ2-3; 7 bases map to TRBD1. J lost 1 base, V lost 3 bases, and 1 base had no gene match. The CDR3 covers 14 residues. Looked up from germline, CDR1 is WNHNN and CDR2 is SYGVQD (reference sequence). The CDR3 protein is CASSEGTGTDTQYF. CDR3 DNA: TGCGCCAGCAGTGAAGGGACAGGCACAGATACGCAGTATTTT.

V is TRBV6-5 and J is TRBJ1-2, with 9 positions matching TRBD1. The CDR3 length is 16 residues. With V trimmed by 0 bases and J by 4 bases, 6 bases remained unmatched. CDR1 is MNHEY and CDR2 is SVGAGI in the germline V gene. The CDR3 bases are TGTGCCAGCAGTTACTCCGGGACAGGGATCGCCTATGGCTACACCTTC. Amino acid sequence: CASSYSGTGIAYGYTF.

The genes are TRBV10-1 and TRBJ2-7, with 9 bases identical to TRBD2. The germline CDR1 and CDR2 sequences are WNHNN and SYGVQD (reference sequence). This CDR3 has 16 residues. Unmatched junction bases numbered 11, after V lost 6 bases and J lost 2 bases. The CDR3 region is CASSFNPTSGTYEQYF. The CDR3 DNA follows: TGCGCCAGCAGCTTCAATCCGACTAGCGGAACCTACGAGCAGTACTTC.

The DNA of the CDR3 is TGTGCCAGCAGTACCTGGACAGTTTACAATGAGCAGTTCTTC. Translated: CASSTWTVYNEQFF. The chain recombines TRBV28 with TRBJ2-1; TRBD1 might be the D (6 bases). There are 14 residues in the CDR3. With 5 bases removed from V and 4 bases from J, the gap between germline ends came to 12 bases. Looked up from germline, CDR1 is MDHEN and CDR2 is SYDVKM.

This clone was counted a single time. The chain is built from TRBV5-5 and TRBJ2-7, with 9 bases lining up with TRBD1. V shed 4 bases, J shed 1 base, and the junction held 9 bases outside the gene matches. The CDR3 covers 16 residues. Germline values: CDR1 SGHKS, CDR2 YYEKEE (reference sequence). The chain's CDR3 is CASSLGTGTGSYEQYF. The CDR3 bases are TGTGCCAGCAGCCTAGGGACAGGGACCGGATCCTACGAGCAGTACTTC.

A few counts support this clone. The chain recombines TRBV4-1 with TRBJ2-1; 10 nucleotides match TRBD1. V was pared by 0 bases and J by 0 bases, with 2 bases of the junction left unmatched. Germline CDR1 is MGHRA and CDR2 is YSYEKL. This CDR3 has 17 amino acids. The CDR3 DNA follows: TGCGCCAGCAGCCAAGATAGGACAGGGGGCTCCTACAATGAGCAGTTCTTC. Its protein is CASSQDRTGGSYNEQFF.

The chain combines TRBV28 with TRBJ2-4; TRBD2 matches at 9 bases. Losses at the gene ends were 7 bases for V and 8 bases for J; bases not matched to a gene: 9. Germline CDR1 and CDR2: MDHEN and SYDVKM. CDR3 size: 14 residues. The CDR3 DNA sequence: TGTGCCAGCATCCGTAGCGGGAGTCAGGACATTCAGTACTTC. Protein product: CASIRSGSQDIQYF.

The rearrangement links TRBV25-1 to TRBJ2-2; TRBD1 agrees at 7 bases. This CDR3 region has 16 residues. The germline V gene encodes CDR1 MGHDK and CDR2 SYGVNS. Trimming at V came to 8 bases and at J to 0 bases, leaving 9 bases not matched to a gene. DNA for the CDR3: TGTGCCAGCCAGGACTTCGGACAGGCGAACACCGGGGAGCTGTTTTTT. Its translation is CASQDFGQANTGELFF.

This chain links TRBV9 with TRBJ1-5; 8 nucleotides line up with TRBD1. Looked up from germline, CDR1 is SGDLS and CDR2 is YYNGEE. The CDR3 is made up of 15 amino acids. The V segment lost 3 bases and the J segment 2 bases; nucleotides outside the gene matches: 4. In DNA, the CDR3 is TGTGCCAGCAGCGAGACAGGGGTGGGCAATCAGCCCCAGCATTTT. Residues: CASSETGVGNQPQHF.

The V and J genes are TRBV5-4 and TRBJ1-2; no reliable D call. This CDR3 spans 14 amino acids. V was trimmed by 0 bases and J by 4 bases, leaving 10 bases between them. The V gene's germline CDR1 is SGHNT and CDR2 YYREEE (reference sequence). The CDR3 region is CASSLDGKPYGYTF. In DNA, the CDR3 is TGTGCCAGCAGCTTGGACGGGAAGCCCTATGGCTACACCTTC.

As DNA, the CDR3 is TGTGCCAGCTCACCTGAGAGGCGAATGGAGCAGTACTTC. Its translation is CASSPERRMEQYF. The chain combines TRBV18 with TRBJ2-7; no definite D call. CDR1 is KGHSH, CDR2 LQKENI, per germline. Trimming pared 3 bases from V and 7 bases from J, leaving 13 bases between. The CDR3 covers 13 residues.

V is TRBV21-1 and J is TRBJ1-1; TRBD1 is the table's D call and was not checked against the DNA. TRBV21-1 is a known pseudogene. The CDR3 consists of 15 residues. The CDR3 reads CASSGTGDPNTEAFF. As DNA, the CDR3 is TGTGCCAGCAGCGGGACAGGGGACCCCAACACTGAAGCTTTCTTT.

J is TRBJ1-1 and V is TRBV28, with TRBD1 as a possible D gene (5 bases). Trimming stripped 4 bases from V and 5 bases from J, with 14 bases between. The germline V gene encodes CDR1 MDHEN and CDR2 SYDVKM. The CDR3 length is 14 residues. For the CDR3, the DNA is TGTGCCAGCAGTTCATACAAAGGGGTGACTGAAGCTTTCTTT. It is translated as CASSSYKGVTEAFF. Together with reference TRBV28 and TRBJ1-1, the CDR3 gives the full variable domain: DVKVTQSSRYLVKRTGEKVFLECVQDMDHENMFWYRQDPGLGLRLIYFSYDVKMKEKGDIPEGYSVSREKKERFSLILESASTNQTSMYLCASSSYKGVTEAFFGQGTRLTVV.

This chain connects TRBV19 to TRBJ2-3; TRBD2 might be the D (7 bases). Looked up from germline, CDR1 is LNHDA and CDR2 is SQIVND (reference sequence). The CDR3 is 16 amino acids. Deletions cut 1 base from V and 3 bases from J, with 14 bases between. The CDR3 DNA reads TGTGCCAGTAGTATAGTCAGGGGAGGGAGGACAGATACGCAGTATTTT. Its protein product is CASSIVRGGRTDTQYF.

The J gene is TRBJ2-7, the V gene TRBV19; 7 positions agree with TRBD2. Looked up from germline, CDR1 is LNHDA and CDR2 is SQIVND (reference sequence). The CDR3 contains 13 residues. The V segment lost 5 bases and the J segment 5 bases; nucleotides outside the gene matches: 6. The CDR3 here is CASSGAGVDEQYF. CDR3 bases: TGTGCCAGTAGTGGGGCGGGAGTAGACGAGCAGTACTTC.

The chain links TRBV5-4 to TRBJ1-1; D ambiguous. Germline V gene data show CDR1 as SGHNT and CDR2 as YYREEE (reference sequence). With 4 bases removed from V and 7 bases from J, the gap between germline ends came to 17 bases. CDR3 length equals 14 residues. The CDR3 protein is CASSPPNSESEAFF. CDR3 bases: TGTGCCAGCAGCCCCCCCAACTCGGAGAGTGAAGCTTTCTTT.

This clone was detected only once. CDR3 sequence reads: CSVGESSYNEQFF. CDR3 nucleotides: TGCAGCGTTGGAGAGAGTAGCTACAATGAGCAGTTCTTC. The chain couples TRBV29-1 to TRBJ2-1; D gene ambiguous. CDR3 length: 13 amino acids. The germline V and J ends were trimmed by 4 bases and 3 bases, with 10 bases remaining between them. Germline lookup yields CDR1 SQVTM and CDR2 ANQGSEA.

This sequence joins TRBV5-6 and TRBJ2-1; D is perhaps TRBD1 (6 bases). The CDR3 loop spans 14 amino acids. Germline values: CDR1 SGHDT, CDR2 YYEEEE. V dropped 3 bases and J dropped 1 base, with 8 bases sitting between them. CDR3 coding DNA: TGTGCCAGCAGCTCCACAGGGTCCTACAATGAGCAGTTCTTC. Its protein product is CASSSTGSYNEQFF.